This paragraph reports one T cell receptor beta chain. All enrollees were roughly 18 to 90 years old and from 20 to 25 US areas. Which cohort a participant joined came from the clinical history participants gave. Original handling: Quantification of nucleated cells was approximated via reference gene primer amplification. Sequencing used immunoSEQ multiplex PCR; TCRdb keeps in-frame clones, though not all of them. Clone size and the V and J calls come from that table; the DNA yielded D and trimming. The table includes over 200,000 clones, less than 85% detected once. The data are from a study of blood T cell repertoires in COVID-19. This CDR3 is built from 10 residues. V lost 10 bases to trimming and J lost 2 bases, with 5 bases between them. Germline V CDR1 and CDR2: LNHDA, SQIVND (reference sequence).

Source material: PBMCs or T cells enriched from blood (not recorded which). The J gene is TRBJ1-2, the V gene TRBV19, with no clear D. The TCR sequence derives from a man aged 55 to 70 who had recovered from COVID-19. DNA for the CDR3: TGTGCCACGGGAAACTATGGCTACACCTTC. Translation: CATGNYGYTF.